This T cell receptor (beta chain) was identified in a study of a mutant IDH1 vaccine in newly diagnosed glioma. In the study overall: Eight vaccinations went to patients in weeks 1, 3, 5, 7, 11, 15, 19, 23. With temozolomide cycles, or 4-6 weeks after radiotherapy alone, vaccination was started. Former treatment meant radiotherapy, temozolomide, or both; the majority had gotten both. Study findings and constraints: Detectable vaccine-induced immune responses arose in approximately 93% of patients.

Note on this clone: What it binds is not known.

Documented time point: week 5, during vaccination. Each vaccine dose was 300 ug of mutant IDH1 20-mer peptide, with topical imiquimod. Here immunoSEQ multiplex PCR was the method, and the copy in TCRdb shows in-frame clones only, minus some. The sample consists of 32,000 or so clones, around 90% of them appearing once. The CDR3 contains 14 residues. Germline V gene sequence: CDR1 SGHDT, CDR2 YYEEEE. The V end lost 0 bases, the J end lost 10 bases, and 16 bases lay between the germline ends. Sequencing was performed on peripheral blood mononuclear cells (PBMCs), taken from a glioma patient whose treatment included an IDH1 peptide vaccine. The chain uses TRBV5-6 and TRBJ1-1, with D tentatively TRBD1 (5 bases). The sequence came from a woman aged 40 to 49 with glioma. Some clones in this sample may be carry-over from other donors' samples. The CDR3 protein is CASSLAGLDHVAFF. CDR3 nucleotides: TGTGCCAGCAGCTTGGCGGGACTAGACCATGTAGCTTTCTTT.